This record looks at one T cell receptor beta chain sequence and its context. What it binds is unknown. The record originates from a study of cytomegalovirus exposure and HLA in healthy donors. Background on the study: Inside one of the first data releases sat around 86 million unique TCRs taken from HLA-typed donors. Study-level findings and limits: In a later analysis, common viral pathogens appeared linked to several of the most significant clusters. For most TCR beta V segments, an earlier analysis put the productive rate at about 87% or about 30% of the time.

PCR involved 60 Vbeta and 13 Jbeta primers. In the original workflow: Unique TCR beta chains numbered approximately 76 million in a later analysis, with some 9.9 million shared. Only in-frame clones appear in the TCRdb table, and some are missing; sequencing was by immunoSEQ multiplex PCR. V and J calls and clone size follow that table, whereas D and trimming were derived from the DNA. The sample records some 70,000 clones, roughly 82% being singletons. The germline CDR1 and CDR2 sequences are ENHRY and SYGVKD. The V gene lost 4 bases and the J gene lost 5 bases, with 9 bases spanning the gap. CDR3 length: 13 residues.

This sequence originates from a man younger than 35 in good health and CMV-seronegative. The J gene is TRBJ2-1, the V gene TRBV10-3, with TRBD1 as a possible D gene (5 bases). The sequencing input was PBMCs. The CDR3 coding sequence is TGTGCCATCAGTGCAGGGTCTAACAATGAGCAGTTCTTC. Its translation: CAISAGSNNEQFF.